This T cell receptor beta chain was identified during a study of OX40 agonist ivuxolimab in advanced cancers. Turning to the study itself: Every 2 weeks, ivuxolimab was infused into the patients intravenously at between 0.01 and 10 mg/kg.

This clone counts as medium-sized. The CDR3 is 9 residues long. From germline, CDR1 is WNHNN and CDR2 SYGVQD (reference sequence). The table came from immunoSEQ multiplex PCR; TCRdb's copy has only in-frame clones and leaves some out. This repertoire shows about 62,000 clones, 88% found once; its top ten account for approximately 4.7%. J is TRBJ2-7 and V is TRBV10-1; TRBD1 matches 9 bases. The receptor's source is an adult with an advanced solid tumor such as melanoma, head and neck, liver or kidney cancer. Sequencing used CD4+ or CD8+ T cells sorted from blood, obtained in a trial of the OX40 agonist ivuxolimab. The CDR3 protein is CASSYRGRV. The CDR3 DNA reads TGCGCCAGCAGTTACAGGGGGCGCGTC.